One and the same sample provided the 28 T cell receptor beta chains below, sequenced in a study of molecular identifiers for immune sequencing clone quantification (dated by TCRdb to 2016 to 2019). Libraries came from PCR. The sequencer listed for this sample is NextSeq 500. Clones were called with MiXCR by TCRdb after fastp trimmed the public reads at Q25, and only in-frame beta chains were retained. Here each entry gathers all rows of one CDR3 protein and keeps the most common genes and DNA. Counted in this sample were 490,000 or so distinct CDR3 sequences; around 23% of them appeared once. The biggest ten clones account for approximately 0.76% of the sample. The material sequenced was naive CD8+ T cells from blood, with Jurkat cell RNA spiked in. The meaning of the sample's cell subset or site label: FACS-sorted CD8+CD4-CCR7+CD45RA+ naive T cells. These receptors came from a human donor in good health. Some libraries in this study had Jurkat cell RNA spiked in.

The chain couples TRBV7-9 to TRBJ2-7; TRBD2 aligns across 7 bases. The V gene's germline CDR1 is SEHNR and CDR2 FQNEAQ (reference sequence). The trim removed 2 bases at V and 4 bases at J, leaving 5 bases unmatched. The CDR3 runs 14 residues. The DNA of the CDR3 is TGTGCCAGCAGCTTAACGGGAGGAATGTACGAGCAGTACTTC. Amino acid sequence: CASSLTGGMYEQYF.

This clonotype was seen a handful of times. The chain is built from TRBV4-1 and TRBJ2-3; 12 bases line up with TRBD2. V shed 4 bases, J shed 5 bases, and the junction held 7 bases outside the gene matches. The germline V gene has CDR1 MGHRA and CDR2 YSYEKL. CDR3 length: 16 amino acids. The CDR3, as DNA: TGCGCCAGCAGCCGACTAGCGGGAGATCGGGTAGATACGCAGTATTTT. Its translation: CASSRLAGDRVDTQYF.

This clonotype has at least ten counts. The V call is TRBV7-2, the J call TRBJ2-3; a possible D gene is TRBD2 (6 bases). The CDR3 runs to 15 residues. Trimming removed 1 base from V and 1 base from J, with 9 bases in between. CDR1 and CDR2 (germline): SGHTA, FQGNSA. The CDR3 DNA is TGTGCCAGCAGCTTAGTGGGACTCGGCACAGATACGCAGTATTTT. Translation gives CASSLVGLGTDTQYF.

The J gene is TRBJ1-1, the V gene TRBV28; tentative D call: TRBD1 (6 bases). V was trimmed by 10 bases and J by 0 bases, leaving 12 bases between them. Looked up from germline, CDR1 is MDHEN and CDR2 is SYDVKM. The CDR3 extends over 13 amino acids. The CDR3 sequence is CATSDRLNTEAFF. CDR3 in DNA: TGTGCCACTTCGGACAGACTGAACACTGAAGCTTTCTTT. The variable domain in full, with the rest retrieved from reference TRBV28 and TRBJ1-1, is DVKVTQSSRYLVKRTGEKVFLECVQDMDHENMFWYRQDPGLGLRLIYFSYDVKMKEKGDIPEGYSVSREKKERFSLILESASTNQTSMYLCATSDRLNTEAFFGQGTRLTVV.

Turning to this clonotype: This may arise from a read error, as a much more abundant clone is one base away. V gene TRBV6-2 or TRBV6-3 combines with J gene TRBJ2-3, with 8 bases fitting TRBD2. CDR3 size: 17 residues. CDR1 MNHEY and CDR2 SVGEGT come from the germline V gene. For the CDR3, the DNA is TGTGCCAGCAGTTACTTTATTCCGGGACTAGGAGGAGATATGCAGTATTTT. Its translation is CASSYFIPGLGGDMQYF.

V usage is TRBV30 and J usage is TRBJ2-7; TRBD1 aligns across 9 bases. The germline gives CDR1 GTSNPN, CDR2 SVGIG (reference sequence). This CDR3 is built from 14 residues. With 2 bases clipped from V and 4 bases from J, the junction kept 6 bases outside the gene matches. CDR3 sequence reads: CAWSLGQGTYEQYF. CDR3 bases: TGTGCCTGGAGTCTGGGACAGGGAACGTACGAGCAGTACTTC.

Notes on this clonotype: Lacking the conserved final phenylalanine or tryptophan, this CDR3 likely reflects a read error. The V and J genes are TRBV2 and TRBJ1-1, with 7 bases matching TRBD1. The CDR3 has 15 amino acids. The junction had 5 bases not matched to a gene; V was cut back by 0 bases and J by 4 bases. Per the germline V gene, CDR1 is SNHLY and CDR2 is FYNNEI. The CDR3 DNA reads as TGTGCCAGCAGTGAAGCGAGACAGGGATTCACTGAAGCTTTCTCT. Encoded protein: CASSEARQGFTEAFS.

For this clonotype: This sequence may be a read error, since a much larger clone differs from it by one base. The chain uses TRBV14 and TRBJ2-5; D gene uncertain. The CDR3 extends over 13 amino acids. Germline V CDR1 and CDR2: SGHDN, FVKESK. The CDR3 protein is CASSPPAEEPQYF. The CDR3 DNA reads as TGTGCCAGCAGCCCTCCAGCAGAAGAGCCCCAGTACTTC. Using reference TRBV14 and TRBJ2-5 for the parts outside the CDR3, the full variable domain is EAGVTQFPSHSVIEKGQTVTLRCDPISGHDNLYWYRRVMGKEIKFLLHFVKESKQDESGMPNNRFLAERTGGTYSTLKVQPAELEDSGVYFCASSPPAEEPQYFGPGTRLLVL.

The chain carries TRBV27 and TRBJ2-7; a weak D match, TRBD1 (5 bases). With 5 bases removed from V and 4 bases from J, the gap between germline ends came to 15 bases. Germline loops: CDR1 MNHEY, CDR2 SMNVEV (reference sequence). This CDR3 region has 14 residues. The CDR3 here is CASSETQGLYEQYF. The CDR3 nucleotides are TGTGCCAGCAGTGAAACTCAGGGTTTGTACGAGCAGTACTTC.

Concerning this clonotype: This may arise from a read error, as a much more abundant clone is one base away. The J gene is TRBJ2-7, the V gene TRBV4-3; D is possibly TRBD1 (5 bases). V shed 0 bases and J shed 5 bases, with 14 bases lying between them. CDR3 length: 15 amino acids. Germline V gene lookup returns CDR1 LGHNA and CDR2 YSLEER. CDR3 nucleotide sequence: TGCGCCAGCAGCCAAGATAACCAGGGTAGGGACGAGCAGTACTTC. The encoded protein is CASSQDNQGRDEQYF.

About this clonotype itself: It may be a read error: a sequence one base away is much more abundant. In DNA form, the CDR3 reads TGTGCCGGCAGTTTTCTGCTAGCGGGAGATACAGATACGCAGTATTTT. It codes for CAGSFLLAGDTDTQYF. The gene calls are TRBV12-3 or TRBV12-4 and TRBJ2-3; 10 bases are shared with TRBD2. There are 16 residues in the CDR3.

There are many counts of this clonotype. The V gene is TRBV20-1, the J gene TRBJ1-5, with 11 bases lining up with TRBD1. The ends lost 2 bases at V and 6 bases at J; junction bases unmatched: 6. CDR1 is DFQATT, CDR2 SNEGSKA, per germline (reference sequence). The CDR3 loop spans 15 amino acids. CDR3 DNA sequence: TGCAGTGCTAGACAGGACAGGGGGCAGATTCAGCCCCAGCATTTT. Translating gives CSARQDRGQIQPQHF.

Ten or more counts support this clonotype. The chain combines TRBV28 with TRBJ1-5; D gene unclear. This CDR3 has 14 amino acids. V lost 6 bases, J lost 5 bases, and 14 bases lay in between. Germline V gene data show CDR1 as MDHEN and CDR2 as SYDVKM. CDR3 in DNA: TGTGCCAGCAGGGCTCCTTCGTCCTATCAGCCCCAGCATTTT. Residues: CASRAPSSYQPQHF.

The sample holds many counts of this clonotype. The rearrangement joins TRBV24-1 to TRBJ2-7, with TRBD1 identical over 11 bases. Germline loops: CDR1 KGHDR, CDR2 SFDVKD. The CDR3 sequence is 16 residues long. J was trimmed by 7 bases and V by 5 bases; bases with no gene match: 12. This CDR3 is CATSGHRTGGMGEQYF. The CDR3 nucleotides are TGTGCCACCAGTGGTCATCGGACAGGGGGCATGGGGGAGCAGTACTTC.

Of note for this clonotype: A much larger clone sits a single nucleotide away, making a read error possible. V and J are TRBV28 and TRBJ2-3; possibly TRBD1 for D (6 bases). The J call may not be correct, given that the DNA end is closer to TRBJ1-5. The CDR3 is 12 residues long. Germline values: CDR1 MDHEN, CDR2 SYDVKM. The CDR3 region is CASGGGPDTQHF. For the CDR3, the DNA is TGTGCCAGCGGCGGGGGGCCCGATACGCAGCATTTT.

CDR3 nucleotide sequence: TGTGCCAGCAAGACATCAGGGCTAGCCAACACAGATACGCAGTATTTT. It yields the protein CASKTSGLANTDTQYF. This chain uses TRBV7-8 with TRBJ2-3; D possibly matches TRBD1 or TRBD2 (5 bases each). V was cut by 7 bases and J by 2 bases, with 19 bases left in between. This CDR3 is 16 amino acids long. Germline loops: CDR1 SGHVS, CDR2 FQNEAQ.

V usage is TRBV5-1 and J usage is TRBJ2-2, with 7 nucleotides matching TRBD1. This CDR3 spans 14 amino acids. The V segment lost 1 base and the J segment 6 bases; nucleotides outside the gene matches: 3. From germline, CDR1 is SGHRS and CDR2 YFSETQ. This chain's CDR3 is CASSLTGDPGELFF. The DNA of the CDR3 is TGCGCCAGCAGCTTGACAGGGGATCCCGGGGAGCTGTTTTTT.

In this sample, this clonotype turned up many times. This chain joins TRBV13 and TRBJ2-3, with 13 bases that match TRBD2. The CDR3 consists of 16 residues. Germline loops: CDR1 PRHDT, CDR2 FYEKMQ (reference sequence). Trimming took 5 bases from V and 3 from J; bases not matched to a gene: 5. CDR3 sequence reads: CASSNGTSGDTDTQYF. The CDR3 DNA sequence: TGTGCCAGCAGCAACGGGACTAGCGGGGATACAGATACGCAGTATTTT.

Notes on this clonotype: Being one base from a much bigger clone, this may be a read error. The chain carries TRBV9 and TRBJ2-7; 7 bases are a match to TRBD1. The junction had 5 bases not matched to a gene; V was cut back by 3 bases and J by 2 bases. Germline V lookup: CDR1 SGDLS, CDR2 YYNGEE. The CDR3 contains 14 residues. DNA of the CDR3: TGTGCCAGCAGCGGAGGACAGGCCCCCTACGAGCAGTACTTC. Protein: CASSGGQAPYEQYF.

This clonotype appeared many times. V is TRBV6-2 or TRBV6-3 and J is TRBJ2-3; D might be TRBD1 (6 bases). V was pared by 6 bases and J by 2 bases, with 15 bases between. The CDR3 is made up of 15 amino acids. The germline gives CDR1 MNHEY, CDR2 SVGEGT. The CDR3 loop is CASRRQDSATDTQYF. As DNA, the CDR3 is TGTGCCAGCAGACGTCAGGACAGTGCCACAGATACGCAGTATTTT.

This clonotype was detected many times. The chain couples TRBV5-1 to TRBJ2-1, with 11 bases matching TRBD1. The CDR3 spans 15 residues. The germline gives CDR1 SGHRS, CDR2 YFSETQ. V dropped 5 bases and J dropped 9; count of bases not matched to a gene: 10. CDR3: CASSSGTGGRIEQFF. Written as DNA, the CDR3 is TGCGCCAGCAGTTCTGGGACAGGGGGAAGGATTGAGCAGTTCTTC. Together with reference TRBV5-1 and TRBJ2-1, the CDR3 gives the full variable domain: KAGVTQTPRYLIKTRGQQVTLSCSPISGHRSVSWYQQTPGQGLQFLFEYFSETQRNKGNFPGRFSGRQFSNSRSEMNVSTLELGDSALYLCASSSGTGGRIEQFFGPGTRLTVL.

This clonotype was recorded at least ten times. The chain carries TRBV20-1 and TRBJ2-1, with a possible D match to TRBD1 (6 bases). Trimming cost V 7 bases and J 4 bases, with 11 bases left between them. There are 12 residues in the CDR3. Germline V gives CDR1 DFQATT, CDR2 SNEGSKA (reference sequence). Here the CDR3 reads CSGTEEYNEQFF. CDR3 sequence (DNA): TGCAGTGGGACAGAAGAGTACAATGAGCAGTTCTTC.

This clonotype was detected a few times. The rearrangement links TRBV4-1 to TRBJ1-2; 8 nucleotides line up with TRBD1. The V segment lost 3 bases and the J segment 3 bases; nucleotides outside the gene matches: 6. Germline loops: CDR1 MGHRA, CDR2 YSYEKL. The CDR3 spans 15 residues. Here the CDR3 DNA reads TGCGCCAGCAGCCAGTGGACAGGGTCTGACTATGGCTACACCTTC. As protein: CASSQWTGSDYGYTF.

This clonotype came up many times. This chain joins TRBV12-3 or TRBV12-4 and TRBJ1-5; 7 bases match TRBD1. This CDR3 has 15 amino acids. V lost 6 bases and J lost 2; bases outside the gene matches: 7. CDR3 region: CASRQDRVGNQPQHF. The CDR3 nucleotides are TGTGCCAGCAGACAAGACAGGGTAGGCAATCAGCCCCAGCATTTT.

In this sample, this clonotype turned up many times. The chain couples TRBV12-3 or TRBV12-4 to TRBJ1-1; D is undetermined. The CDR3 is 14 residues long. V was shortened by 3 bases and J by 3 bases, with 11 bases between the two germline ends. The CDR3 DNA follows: TGTGCCAGCAGTTTCGGGTGGAAGTACACTGAAGCTTTCTTT. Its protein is CASSFGWKYTEAFF.

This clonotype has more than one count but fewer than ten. The CDR3 loop reads CASSPPGSGLYNQPQHF. As DNA, the CDR3 is TGTGCCAGCTCACCCCCGGGGTCGGGGTTATACAATCAGCCCCAGCATTTT. The chain is built from TRBV18 and TRBJ1-5; D unresolved. This CDR3 has 17 residues. CDR1 is KGHSH and CDR2 is LQKENI in the germline V gene. V was shortened by 3 bases and J by 3 bases, with 18 bases between the two germline ends.

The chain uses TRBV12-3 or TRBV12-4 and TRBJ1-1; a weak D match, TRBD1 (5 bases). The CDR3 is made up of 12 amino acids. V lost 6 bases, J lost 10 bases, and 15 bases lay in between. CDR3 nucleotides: TGTGCCAGCAGACCAGCTCTTGGGGCAGCTTTCTTT. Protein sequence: CASRPALGAAFF.

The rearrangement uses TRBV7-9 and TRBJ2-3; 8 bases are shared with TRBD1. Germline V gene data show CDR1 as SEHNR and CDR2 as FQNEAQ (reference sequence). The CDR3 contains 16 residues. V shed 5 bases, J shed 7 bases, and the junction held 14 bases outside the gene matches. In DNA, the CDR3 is TGTGCCAGCAGCCTGGACAGGGAGTTCCCCCTTTATACGCAGTATTTT. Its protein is CASSLDREFPLYTQYF. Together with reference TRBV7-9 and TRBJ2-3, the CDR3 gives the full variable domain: DTGVSQNPRHKITKRGQNVTFRCDPISEHNRLYWYRQTLGQGPEFLTYFQNEAQLEKSRLLSDRFSAERPKGSFSTLEIQRTEQGDSAMYLCASSLDREFPLYTQYFGPGTRLTVL.